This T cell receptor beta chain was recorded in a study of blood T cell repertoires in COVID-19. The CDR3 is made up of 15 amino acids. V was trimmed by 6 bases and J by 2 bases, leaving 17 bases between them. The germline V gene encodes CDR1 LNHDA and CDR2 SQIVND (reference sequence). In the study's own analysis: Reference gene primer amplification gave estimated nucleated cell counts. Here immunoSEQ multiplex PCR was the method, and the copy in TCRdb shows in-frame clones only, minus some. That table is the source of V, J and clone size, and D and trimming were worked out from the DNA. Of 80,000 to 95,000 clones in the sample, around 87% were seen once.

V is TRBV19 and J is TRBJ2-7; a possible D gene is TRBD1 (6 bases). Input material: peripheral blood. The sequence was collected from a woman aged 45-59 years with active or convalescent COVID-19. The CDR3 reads CASSTGGRVTYEQYF. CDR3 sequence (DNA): TGTGCCAGTAGCACTGGGGGCAGGGTTACCTACGAGCAGTACTTC. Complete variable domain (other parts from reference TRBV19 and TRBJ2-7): DGGITQSPKYLFRKEGQNVTLSCEQNLNHDAMYWYRQDPGQGLRLIYYSQIVNDFQKGDIAEGYSVSREKKESFPLTVTSAQKNPTAFYLCASSTGGRVTYEQYFGPGTRLTVT.